This is a list of T cell receptor beta chains from one sample in a study of blood T cells in healthy people across ages. Each CDR3 protein gets one entry after TCRdb re-called the 5' RACE reads with MiXCR. The sample has approximately 830,000 distinct CDR3 sequences, 62% seen once. The source material was blood. Receptors were obtained from a man aged 30-40 years in good health. The CDR3 runs from the conserved cysteine through the conserved F or W. The order of the fields is V gene, D gene, clone size, J gene, CDR3 DNA, CDR3 protein. D genes are given only for firm matches. For some rows the clone size is stated as once, few or many, or as a class when expanded; others skip it.

V gene: TRBV6-5; D gene: TRBD1; clone size: few; J gene: TRBJ1-2; CDR3 DNA: TGTGCCAGCAGTGGCGGGACAGGGCGGAACTATGGCTACACCTTC; CDR3 protein: CASSGGTGRNYGYTF
V gene: TRBV5-6; D gene: .; clone size: .; J gene: TRBJ2-4; CDR3 DNA: TGTGCCAGCAGCGACACTAAAAACATTCAGTACTTC; CDR3 protein: CASSDTKNIQYF
V gene: TRBV2; D gene: TRBD1; clone size: .; J gene: TRBJ1-5; CDR3 DNA: TGTGCCAGCAGGGGGACAGGGGACAATCAGCCCCAGCATTTT; CDR3 protein: CASRGTGDNQPQHF
V gene: TRBV29-1; D gene: .; clone size: .; J gene: TRBJ2-4; CDR3 DNA: TGCAGCGTTGAAGGCGACGGAGAGGGGGTAGGAATTCAGTACTTC; CDR3 protein: CSVEGDGEGVGIQYF
V gene: TRBV2; D gene: .; clone size: .; J gene: TRBJ1-1; CDR3 DNA: TGTGCCAGCAGTGAAGGGTCGATGAACACTGAAGCTTTCTTT; CDR3 protein: CASSEGSMNTEAFF
V gene: TRBV4-3; D gene: .; clone size: .; J gene: TRBJ2-5; CDR3 DNA: TGCGCCAGCAGCCACCGTAATGGGCCGGTTGGAGAGACCCAGTACTTC; CDR3 protein: CASSHRNGPVGETQYF
V gene: TRBV24-1; D gene: .; clone size: .; J gene: TRBJ1-2; CDR3 DNA: TGTGCCACCAGGACAGGCTATGGCTACACCTTC; CDR3 protein: CATRTGYGYTF
V gene: TRBV4-2; D gene: TRBD1; clone size: .; J gene: TRBJ2-7; CDR3 DNA: TGTGCCAGCAGCCATTCCCCGGACAGGGGTAGCGAGCAGTACTTC; CDR3 protein: CASSHSPDRGSEQYF
V gene: TRBV6-5; D gene: TRBD1; clone size: .; J gene: TRBJ2-6; CDR3 DNA: TGTGCCAGCAGGGGGACAGGGGTCGACGTCCTGACTTTC; CDR3 protein: CASRGTGVDVLTF
V gene: TRBV28; D gene: TRBD1; clone size: few; J gene: TRBJ2-1; CDR3 DNA: TGTGCCAGCAGTTTTGGGACAGGGGTTTACAATGAGCAGTTCTTC; CDR3 protein: CASSFGTGVYNEQFF
V gene: TRBV29-1; D gene: TRBD2; clone size: .; J gene: TRBJ2-2; CDR3 DNA: TGCAGCGTTGCGAGCGGGGGGGGATGGGAGCTGTTTTTT; CDR3 protein: CSVASGGGWELFF
V gene: TRBV20-1; D gene: .; clone size: .; J gene: TRBJ2-4; CDR3 DNA: TGCAGTGCTAGGTACCCAGCCAAAAACATTCAGTACTTC; CDR3 protein: CSARYPAKNIQYF
V gene: TRBV7-2; D gene: .; clone size: .; J gene: TRBJ2-3; CDR3 DNA: TGTGCCAGCAGCTTATGGGGGGCTGCCGACACAGATACGCAGTATTTT; CDR3 protein: CASSLWGAADTDTQYF
V gene: TRBV5-5; D gene: .; clone size: .; J gene: TRBJ2-7; CDR3 DNA: TGTGCCAGCAGCTTGGAGGAGGCCTACGAGCAGTACTTC; CDR3 protein: CASSLEEAYEQYF
V gene: TRBV29-1; D gene: TRBD1; clone size: .; J gene: TRBJ1-2; CDR3 DNA: TGCAGCGTCCAGTCCGGGACAGGGGGAAATGGCTACACCTTC; CDR3 protein: CSVQSGTGGNGYTF
V gene: TRBV29-1; D gene: .; clone size: few; J gene: TRBJ2-7; CDR3 DNA: TGCAGCACCAGGGACACCATGTACGAGCAGTACTTC; CDR3 protein: CSTRDTMYEQYF
V gene: TRBV18; D gene: .; clone size: .; J gene: TRBJ1-1; CDR3 DNA: TGTGCCAGCTTCCGGGACGCCACTGAAGCTTTCTTT; CDR3 protein: CASFRDATEAFF
V gene: TRBV7-3; D gene: TRBD2; clone size: .; J gene: TRBJ2-7; CDR3 DNA: TGTGCCAGCAGCTTAAACGGGGGGGCCGGTTACGAGCAGTACTTC; CDR3 protein: CASSLNGGAGYEQYF
V gene: TRBV29-1; D gene: .; clone size: .; J gene: TRBJ1-6; CDR3 DNA: TGCAGCGTCTTATTGACCGAGGGTTCACCCCTCCACTTT; CDR3 protein: CSVLLTEGSPLHF
V gene: TRBV9; D gene: .; clone size: .; J gene: TRBJ2-1; CDR3 DNA: TGTGCCAGCAGCGTAGTCGGCCGCAGATCACAATCCTACAATGAGCAGTTCTTC; CDR3 protein: CASSVVGRRSQSYNEQFF
V gene: TRBV6-5; D gene: TRBD1; clone size: .; J gene: TRBJ2-5; CDR3 DNA: TGTGCCACCCTCGGACAGGCGTCCGGGCAGTACTTC; CDR3 protein: CATLGQASGQYF
V gene: TRBV6-5; D gene: TRBD1; clone size: .; J gene: TRBJ1-2; CDR3 DNA: TGTGCCAGCAGGTCCGGGACAGGGGACTATGGCTACACCTTC; CDR3 protein: CASRSGTGDYGYTF
V gene: TRBV7-9; D gene: .; clone size: .; J gene: TRBJ2-1; CDR3 DNA: TGTGCCAGCAGCTTAGCGGCAGGGTCCTACAATGAGCAGTTCTTC; CDR3 protein: CASSLAAGSYNEQFF
V gene: TRBV4-1; D gene: .; clone size: .; J gene: TRBJ2-3; CDR3 DNA: TGCGCCAGCAGCCAAGAACGGGCGGCCACAGATACGCAGTATTTT; CDR3 protein: CASSQERAATDTQYF
V gene: TRBV7-9; D gene: TRBD2; clone size: .; J gene: TRBJ2-4; CDR3 DNA: TGTGCCAGCAGCTTAGTTTTAGCGGGGGACCGAGAAAACATTCAGTACTTC; CDR3 protein: CASSLVLAGDRENIQYF
V gene: TRBV7-2; D gene: .; clone size: .; J gene: TRBJ1-1; CDR3 DNA: TGTGCCAGCAGCCCAGTCGGGACGGACACTGAAGCTTTCTTT; CDR3 protein: CASSPVGTDTEAFF
V gene: TRBV7-2; D gene: .; clone size: .; J gene: TRBJ2-7; CDR3 DNA: TGTGCCAGCAGCCAGTGGGCTCAGGGAGACGGCTACGAGCAGTACTTC; CDR3 protein: CASSQWAQGDGYEQYF
V gene: TRBV29-1; D gene: .; clone size: .; J gene: TRBJ2-7; CDR3 DNA: TGCAACGTTGAAGATTTAGGCAGTACCTACGAGCAGTACTTC; CDR3 protein: CNVEDLGSTYEQYF
V gene: TRBV7-3; D gene: .; clone size: .; J gene: TRBJ2-2; CDR3 DNA: TGTGCCAGCAGTCCAGGGTGGACCGGGGAGCTGTTTTTT; CDR3 protein: CASSPGWTGELFF
V gene: TRBV14; D gene: .; clone size: .; J gene: TRBJ2-7; CDR3 DNA: TGTGCCAGCAGCCTAACAGGGTCCCACTACGAGCAGTACTTC; CDR3 protein: CASSLTGSHYEQYF
V gene: TRBV2; D gene: TRBD1; clone size: .; J gene: TRBJ1-4; CDR3 DNA: TGTGCCAGCAGTGACTTCCGGGACAGATATAATGAAAAACTGTTTTTT; CDR3 protein: CASSDFRDRYNEKLFF
V gene: TRBV7-2; D gene: .; clone size: few; J gene: TRBJ2-1; CDR3 DNA: TGTGCCAGCAGCTTGGGGGGGGCGACGTACAATGAGCAGTTCTTC; CDR3 protein: CASSLGGATYNEQFF
V gene: TRBV25-1; D gene: .; clone size: .; J gene: TRBJ2-3; CDR3 DNA: TGTGCCAGCAGTGAAGTCGGGCAGGCAGCAGATACGCAGTATTTT; CDR3 protein: CASSEVGQAADTQYF
V gene: TRBV12-3/TRBV12-4; D gene: .; clone size: .; J gene: TRBJ2-7; CDR3 DNA: TGTGCCAGCAGTTTGGAGAGCTTCTACGAGCAGTACTTC; CDR3 protein: CASSLESFYEQYF
V gene: TRBV29-1; D gene: TRBD1; clone size: .; J gene: TRBJ1-2; CDR3 DNA: TGCAGCGTTGAAGGGGGGGACAGGGCTGCTGGCGGCTACACCTTC; CDR3 protein: CSVEGGDRAAGGYTF
V gene: TRBV7-9; D gene: .; clone size: .; J gene: TRBJ1-5; CDR3 DNA: TGTGCCAGCAGCTTAGAGGCAGGACCCAGCAATCAGCCCCAGCATTTT; CDR3 protein: CASSLEAGPSNQPQHF
V gene: TRBV29-1; D gene: .; clone size: few; J gene: TRBJ2-7; CDR3 DNA: TGCAGCGTTGAAGGGAGGGCAGGCTTCTACGAGCAGTACTTC; CDR3 protein: CSVEGRAGFYEQYF
V gene: TRBV12-3/TRBV12-4; D gene: .; clone size: .; J gene: TRBJ2-1; CDR3 DNA: TGTGCCAGCAGTTCGGCCCGGACGGTCTACAATGAGCAGTTCTTC; CDR3 protein: CASSSARTVYNEQFF
V gene: TRBV15; D gene: TRBD2; clone size: .; J gene: TRBJ2-2; CDR3 DNA: TGTGCCACCAACAGAGTGGGGAGGGGATCCGGGGAGCTGTTTTTT; CDR3 protein: CATNRVGRGSGELFF
V gene: TRBV5-1; D gene: TRBD1; clone size: .; J gene: TRBJ1-5; CDR3 DNA: TGCGCCAGCAGCCCCTGGACAGGGAATCAGCCCCAGCATTTT; CDR3 protein: CASSPWTGNQPQHF
V gene: TRBV7-9; D gene: .; clone size: .; J gene: TRBJ2-5; CDR3 DNA: TGTGCCAGCAGCCGTCCCGGCCCATGGTCAGAGACCCAGTACTTC; CDR3 protein: CASSRPGPWSETQYF
V gene: TRBV6-1; D gene: .; clone size: .; J gene: TRBJ2-1; CDR3 DNA: TGTGCCAGCAGTCCAATTTCCGGGGCGTTGAGCTCCTACAATGAGCAGTTCTTC; CDR3 protein: CASSPISGALSSYNEQFF
V gene: TRBV7-2; D gene: TRBD2; clone size: .; J gene: TRBJ2-1; CDR3 DNA: TGTGCCAGCAGCATAACTAGCGGGGCCACCTACAATGAGCAGTTCTTC; CDR3 protein: CASSITSGATYNEQFF
V gene: TRBV12-3/TRBV12-4; D gene: .; clone size: few; J gene: TRBJ2-6; CDR3 DNA: TGTGCCAGCAGATTACAGGGTTCTGGGGCCAACGTCCTGACTTTC; CDR3 protein: CASRLQGSGANVLTF
V gene: TRBV24-1; D gene: .; clone size: .; J gene: TRBJ2-3; CDR3 DNA: TGTGCCACCAGTGATTTGACGTTCGCTGGGACAGATACGCAGTATTTT; CDR3 protein: CATSDLTFAGTDTQYF
V gene: TRBV12-3/TRBV12-4; D gene: TRBD1; clone size: .; J gene: TRBJ1-4; CDR3 DNA: TGTGCCAGCAGTTTAGCCCGGACAGGAATGGATGAAAAACTGTTTTTT; CDR3 protein: CASSLARTGMDEKLFF
V gene: TRBV9; D gene: .; clone size: .; J gene: TRBJ2-7; CDR3 DNA: TGTGCCAGCAGCGTAGAGAGCCGCTCCTACGAGCAGTACTTC; CDR3 protein: CASSVESRSYEQYF
V gene: TRBV12-3/TRBV12-4; D gene: .; clone size: .; J gene: TRBJ2-7; CDR3 DNA: TGTGCCAGCAGTCCCAGGGGGGAAGGCGAGCAGTACTTC; CDR3 protein: CASSPRGEGEQYF
V gene: TRBV7-2; D gene: .; clone size: .; J gene: TRBJ2-3; CDR3 DNA: TGTGCCAGCAGCAAAGAACGGGACCCAAGGGCAGATACGCAGTATTTT; CDR3 protein: CASSKERDPRADTQYF
V gene: TRBV28; D gene: TRBD1; clone size: .; J gene: TRBJ2-1; CDR3 DNA: TGTGCCAGCAGTGGTTTAGGACAGGGTGGGAATGAGCAGTTCTTC; CDR3 protein: CASSGLGQGGNEQFF
V gene: TRBV7-3; D gene: TRBD1; clone size: .; J gene: TRBJ1-2; CDR3 DNA: TGTGCCAGCAGTTTGGACAGGGGATTACATGGCTACACCTTC; CDR3 protein: CASSLDRGLHGYTF
V gene: TRBV20-1; D gene: TRBD1; clone size: .; J gene: TRBJ1-2; CDR3 DNA: TGCAGTGCTGCTCGGACAGGCGGAGGCTACACCTTC; CDR3 protein: CSAARTGGGYTF
V gene: TRBV6-6; D gene: .; clone size: .; J gene: TRBJ2-4; CDR3 DNA: TGTGCCAGCAGTTTAGGACACGTTCTAGCCAAAAACATTCAGTACTTC; CDR3 protein: CASSLGHVLAKNIQYF
V gene: TRBV12-3/TRBV12-4; D gene: .; clone size: .; J gene: TRBJ2-7; CDR3 DNA: TGTGCCAGCAGTTTAGGCTTCATAACCTACGAGCAGTACTTC; CDR3 protein: CASSLGFITYEQYF
V gene: TRBV7-2; D gene: TRBD1; clone size: .; J gene: TRBJ2-7; CDR3 DNA: TGTGCCAGCAGCTTAGAATGGGGCAGGGGGCTTTTTGACGAGCAGTACTTC; CDR3 protein: CASSLEWGRGLFDEQYF